The 22 T cell receptor beta chains given below trace back to one sample, sequenced in a study of blood T cell repertoires in COVID-19 (dated by TCRdb to between 2020 and 2021). Libraries were made using the immunoSEQ multiplex PCR assay. The source is immuneACCESS, and TCRdb retained only in-frame sequences with V and J called. Part of the clones is not carried over; for the studies checked, unresolved V genes explain less than half of this, and the remainder is unexplained. In this sample the table shows approximately 380,000 clones, approximately 90% of which occur a single time. The top ten constitute around 1.2% of the sample. Sample: PBMCs or T cells enriched from blood (not recorded which). The receptors come from a woman under 30 who had recovered from COVID-19.

This clone was recorded a few times. In nucleotides, the CDR3 is TGTGCCAGCAGGGCGACAGGGGGCACCGGGGAGCTGTTTTTT. It translates to CASRATGGTGELFF. V gene TRBV6-5 combines with J gene TRBJ2-2, with 9 bases lining up with TRBD1. The V gene end was trimmed by 6 bases and the J gene end by 4 bases; junction bases not matched to a gene: 3. This CDR3 region has 14 residues. Germline V CDR1 and CDR2: MNHEY, SVGAGI.

The chain is built from TRBV3-1 (or the pseudogene TRBV3-2) and TRBJ1-3, with 7 positions matching TRBD1. The CDR3 runs 17 residues. The V and J ends lost 1 base and 3 bases, in that order; junction bases with no gene match: 9. Germline V CDR1 and CDR2: LGHDT, YNNKEL (reference sequence). The CDR3 is CASSQAHPGGIGNTIYF. The CDR3 DNA reads as TGTGCCAGCAGCCAAGCCCACCCAGGGGGGATTGGAAACACCATATATTTT.

This clone came up once. The chain recombines TRBV4-1 with TRBJ1-4; 8 bases match TRBD1. The CDR3 sequence is 16 residues long. CDR1 MGHRA and CDR2 YSYEKL come from the germline V gene. The V and J ends lost 3 bases and 7 bases, in that order; junction bases with no gene match: 10. CDR3 DNA sequence: TGCGCCAGCAGCCACGTACTAGGGGACAGGAGTGAAAAACTGTTTTTT. Translation: CASSHVLGDRSEKLFF.

CDR3 nucleotide sequence: TGTGCCAGCAGCCAGGAGGCAGGGGACAATGAGCAGTTCTTC. Encoded protein: CASSQEAGDNEQFF. The rearrangement joins TRBV21-1 to TRBJ2-1; the DNA was not used to check the table's D call, TRBD1. TRBV21-1 has pseudogene status. The CDR3 totals 14 residues.

The chain carries TRBV13 and TRBJ1-1; D remains ambiguous. Germline CDR1 is PRHDT and CDR2 is FYEKMQ (reference sequence). The CDR3 is 13 amino acids. V shed 1 base and J shed 7 bases, with 10 bases lying between them. In DNA, the CDR3 is TGTGCCAGCAGCTTAGAACTTGCAGGTGAAGCTTTCTTT. Translating it yields CASSLELAGEAFF.

The rearrangement uses TRBV27 and TRBJ2-3; 10 bases map to TRBD1. The germline V gene has CDR1 MNHEY and CDR2 SMNVEV (reference sequence). The ends lost 4 bases at V and 13 bases at J; junction bases unmatched: 2. The CDR3 length is 11 residues. The chain's CDR3 is CASSSGTGEYF. CDR3 sequence (DNA): TGTGCCAGCAGTTCGGGGACAGGGGAGTATTTT.

This clone was recorded once. The V and J genes are TRBV28 and TRBJ1-2; 7 bases are a match to TRBD1. Germline V gene lookup returns CDR1 MDHEN and CDR2 SYDVKM. The CDR3 loop spans 14 amino acids. V was clipped by 1 base and J by 10 bases; unmatched bases: 9. The CDR3 nucleotides are TGTGCCAGCAGTTTATCGGCCCAGACAGGGATCTACACCTTC. Translated: CASSLSAQTGIYTF.

V usage is TRBV18 and J usage is TRBJ2-6; a weak D match, TRBD1 (5 bases). This CDR3 region has 17 residues. Germline V lookup: CDR1 KGHSH, CDR2 LQKENI. The V gene lost 8 bases and the J gene lost 0 bases, with 17 bases spanning the gap. The CDR3 loop is CASPGPPDSSGANVLTF. Here the CDR3 DNA reads TGTGCCAGCCCAGGGCCTCCAGACTCCTCTGGGGCCAACGTCCTGACTTTC.

This sequence joins TRBV4-1 and TRBJ1-2; possible D gene TRBD1, 5 bases. The CDR3 spans 15 residues. Germline CDR1 and CDR2: MGHRA and YSYEKL. The ends were cut back, 2 bases at V and 7 bases at J, with 17 bases in the middle. CDR3: CASSQPAKGQVGYTF. The CDR3 DNA follows: TGCGCCAGCAGCCAACCAGCTAAAGGACAAGTTGGCTACACCTTC.

This clone has a handful of counts. This sequence joins TRBV10-3 and TRBJ2-1; 8 bases agree with TRBD2. Germline V gene sequence: CDR1 ENHRY, CDR2 SYGVKD. The CDR3 has 13 amino acids. V dropped 11 bases and J dropped 4; count of bases not matched to a gene: 7. CDR3 DNA sequence: TGTGCCTATAGCGGGGCCCTATACAATGAGCAGTTCTTC. Translating it yields CAYSGALYNEQFF.

The chain has TRBV6-5 and TRBJ1-2, with a tentative D call TRBD1 (6 bases). Germline V gene data show CDR1 as MNHEY and CDR2 as SVGAGI. The germline V and J ends were trimmed by 6 bases and 5 bases, with 13 bases remaining between them. The CDR3 is 13 amino acids. CDR3 in amino acids: CASRTRTVYGYTF. CDR3 nucleotide sequence: TGTGCCAGCAGGACGCGGACAGTTTATGGCTACACCTTC.

This clone was recorded once. The chain is built from TRBV6-5 and TRBJ1-1, with D maybe TRBD1 (5 bases). Between the trimmed V and J ends, which lost 6 bases and 5 bases, there was a span of 13 bases. CDR3 length equals 13 residues. CDR1 and CDR2 from the germline V gene are MNHEY and SVGAGI. The CDR3 here is CASSRGGATEAFF. In DNA form, the CDR3 reads TGTGCCAGCAGCCGCGGAGGGGCGACTGAAGCTTTCTTT.

J is TRBJ1-4 and V is TRBV5-1; TRBD1 agrees at 10 bases. V was clipped by 4 bases and J by 0 bases; unmatched bases: 6. This CDR3 has 17 amino acids. Per the germline V gene, CDR1 is SGHRS and CDR2 is YFSETQ. DNA for the CDR3: TGCGCCAGCAGCCCGGGACAGGGGCGAGCAACTAATGAAAAACTGTTTTTT. It specifies CASSPGQGRATNEKLFF.

Only a few counts were recorded for this clone. CDR3 DNA: TGTGCCAGCAGTTCACGGACAGGGTATGGCTACACCTTC. It yields the protein CASSSRTGYGYTF. The V gene is TRBV12-3 or TRBV12-4, the J gene TRBJ1-2; the match to TRBD1 covers 8 bases. The CDR3 has 13 residues. V lost 4 bases, J lost 5 bases, and 3 bases stayed unmatched.

The CDR3 sequence: CASSKDPDREYQETQYF. CDR3 nucleotide sequence: TGTGCCAGCAGCAAAGACCCCGACAGGGAATATCAAGAGACCCAGTACTTC. The chain links TRBV21-1 to TRBJ2-5; the table names TRBD1, a call not compared with the DNA. TRBV21-1 is given as a pseudogene. This CDR3 has 17 residues.

The CDR3, as DNA: TGTGCCAGCAGCGAGCCGGGACTCTACACTGAAGCTTTCTTT. Protein sequence: CASSEPGLYTEAFF. The V call is TRBV7-2, the J call TRBJ1-1; maybe TRBD1 (5 bases). The CDR3 has 14 amino acids. The germline V gene encodes CDR1 SGHTA and CDR2 FQGNSA. V was trimmed by 5 bases and J by 3 bases, leaving 13 bases between them.

This chain links TRBV7-6 with TRBJ1-2; D remains unclear. Trimming shortened V by 5 bases and J by 8 bases, and 18 bases separated the two germline ends. The CDR3 runs 14 residues. Germline loops: CDR1 SGHVS, CDR2 FNYEAQ. The CDR3 sequence: CASSGGFGIPGYTF. For the CDR3, the DNA is TGTGCCAGCAGCGGAGGGTTTGGAATCCCCGGCTACACCTTC.

The chain recombines TRBV18 with TRBJ1-2, with a possible D match to TRBD1 (5 bases). The germline V gene encodes CDR1 KGHSH and CDR2 LQKENI. The CDR3 is 15 amino acids. V was clipped by 4 bases and J by 3 bases, with 15 bases between them. The CDR3 DNA is TGTGCCAGCTCACTTTTTCCGGGGGAAGACTATGGCTACACCTTC. Amino acid sequence: CASSLFPGEDYGYTF.

This sequence joins TRBV7-9 and TRBJ2-7, with 7 bases matching TRBD1. Losses at the gene ends were 1 base for V and 2 bases for J; bases not matched to a gene: 8. The CDR3 consists of 16 residues. Germline loops: CDR1 SEHNR, CDR2 FQNEAQ (reference sequence). CDR3 in amino acids: CASSLEGTDKTYEQYF. CDR3 nucleotides: TGTGCCAGCAGCTTAGAGGGGACAGATAAGACCTACGAGCAGTACTTC.

The J gene is TRBJ1-3, the V gene TRBV4-2; D is possibly TRBD1 (5 bases). V lost 7 bases and J 0 bases, leaving 13 bases between the germline ends. This CDR3 comprises 15 residues. Germline values: CDR1 LGHNA, CDR2 YNFKEQ. The DNA of the CDR3 is TGTGCCAGCACCTCAGGGAAGGGCTCTGGAAACACCATATATTTT. Encoded protein: CASTSGKGSGNTIYF.

The rearrangement links TRBV7-9 to TRBJ2-3, with 9 bases matching TRBD2. The CDR3 is 17 amino acids. CDR1 and CDR2 from the germline V gene are SEHNR and FQNEAQ (reference sequence). With 0 bases clipped from V and 2 bases from J, the junction kept 6 bases outside the gene matches. CDR3 sequence (DNA): TGTGCCAGCAGCTTAGCGCCTAGCGGGGATTACACAGATACGCAGTATTTT. This encodes CASSLAPSGDYTDTQYF.

In its sample, this clone was seen a few times. CDR3 nucleotides: TGTGCCAGCAGCTTGGTTCGGACTAGCGGGGGGGCCGGGGAGCTGTTTTTT. It yields the protein CASSLVRTSGGAGELFF. J is TRBJ2-2 and V is TRBV5-4; 15 bases map to TRBD2. CDR3 length: 17 residues. The trim removed 0 bases at V and 6 bases at J, leaving 3 bases unmatched. Germline V gene lookup returns CDR1 SGHNT and CDR2 YYREEE (reference sequence).